The 8 T cell receptor beta chains presented below share a single source sample, sequenced in a study of identical twins. TCRdb reprocessed the 5' RACE reads via MiXCR and lists one record per CDR3 protein. The sample includes around 530,000 distinct CDR3 sequences, roughly 15% of them seen just once. These data were likewise used in another study, on yellow fever vaccine responses in identical twins.

Material: CD4+ T cells sorted from blood. Receptor source: a woman aged 18-35 years in good health.

This chain connects TRBV18 to TRBJ2-5, with TRBD2 identical over 8 bases. Germline CDR1 and CDR2: KGHSH and LQKENI. V was pared by 2 bases and J by 1 base, with 6 bases of the junction left unmatched. The CDR3 is 16 amino acids. Here the CDR3 reads CASSPGAAGGQETQYF. Written as DNA, the CDR3 is TGTGCCAGCTCACCAGGAGCGGCGGGGGGCCAAGAGACCCAGTACTTC.

The chain couples TRBV27 to TRBJ2-2, with D unclear. This CDR3 is 14 amino acids long. V was clipped by 3 bases and J by 4 bases, with 9 bases between them. The V gene's germline CDR1 is MNHEY and CDR2 SMNVEV (reference sequence). The CDR3 region is CASSFRSATGELFF. The CDR3 nucleotides read TGTGCCAGCAGTTTTAGGAGCGCCACCGGGGAGCTGTTTTTT.

The J gene is TRBJ2-7, the V gene TRBV10-3; D is tentatively TRBD1 or TRBD2 (6 bases each). V lost 2 bases, J lost 5 bases, and 10 bases lay in between. Germline V gene sequence: CDR1 ENHRY, CDR2 SYGVKD. The CDR3 consists of 13 residues. The CDR3 region is CAISERGLNEQYF. CDR3 sequence (DNA): TGTGCCATCAGTGAGCGGGGGCTCAACGAGCAGTACTTC.

The sample holds a few counts of this clonotype. This chain uses TRBV4-1 with TRBJ1-3, with 9 bases aligning to TRBD1. V was pared by 3 bases and J by 6 bases, with 3 bases of the junction left unmatched. The CDR3 loop spans 14 amino acids. CDR1 is MGHRA, CDR2 YSYEKL, per germline. CDR3 in amino acids: CASSQRTGENTIYF. DNA of the CDR3: TGCGCCAGCAGCCAGCGGACAGGGGAAAACACCATATATTTT.

In nucleotides, the CDR3 is TGTGCCAGCAGCCAAGGACGCGACGGGCCCCAGCATTTT. Translation gives CASSQGRDGPQHF. The V gene is TRBV3-1, the J gene TRBJ1-5; D not resolved. The CDR3 loop spans 13 amino acids. Between the trimmed V and J ends, which lost 1 base and 9 bases, there was a span of 10 bases. CDR1 is LGHDT, CDR2 YNNKEL, per germline (reference sequence). Drawing the rest from reference TRBV3-1 and TRBJ1-5, the complete variable domain is DTAVSQTPKYLVTQMGNDKSIKCEQNLGHDTMYWYKQDSKKFLKIMFSYNNKELIINETVPNRFSPKSPDKAHLNLHINSLELGDSAVYFCASSQGRDGPQHFGDGTRLSIL.

This rearrangement joins TRBV20-1 to TRBJ1-4; a possible D gene is TRBD1 (6 bases). CDR3 length equals 15 residues. Germline V gene sequence: CDR1 DFQATT, CDR2 SNEGSKA (reference sequence). V dropped 5 bases and J dropped 5 bases, with 18 bases sitting between them. The CDR3 is CSAGRVAGVNEKLFF. The CDR3 nucleotides are TGCAGTGCTGGACGGGTGGCAGGGGTAAATGAAAAACTGTTTTTT.

The V call is TRBV24-1, the J call TRBJ2-6; no reliable D call. The CDR3 totals 14 residues. Germline V lookup: CDR1 KGHDR, CDR2 SFDVKD. Trimming pared 2 bases from V and 8 bases from J, leaving 9 bases between. The CDR3 region has the DNA TGTGCCACCAGTGATTCCGCGTGGTCCAACGTCCTGACTTTC. Residues: CATSDSAWSNVLTF.

The rearrangement uses TRBV10-3 and TRBJ2-7; TRBD1 matches 12 bases. The CDR3 runs 15 residues. Germline loops: CDR1 ENHRY, CDR2 SYGVKD. J was trimmed by 7 bases and V by 6 bases; bases with no gene match: 10. Here the CDR3 reads CAIRDRDRGRGEQYF. The CDR3 nucleotides are TGTGCCATCAGGGACCGGGACAGGGGGCGCGGAGAGCAGTACTTC.